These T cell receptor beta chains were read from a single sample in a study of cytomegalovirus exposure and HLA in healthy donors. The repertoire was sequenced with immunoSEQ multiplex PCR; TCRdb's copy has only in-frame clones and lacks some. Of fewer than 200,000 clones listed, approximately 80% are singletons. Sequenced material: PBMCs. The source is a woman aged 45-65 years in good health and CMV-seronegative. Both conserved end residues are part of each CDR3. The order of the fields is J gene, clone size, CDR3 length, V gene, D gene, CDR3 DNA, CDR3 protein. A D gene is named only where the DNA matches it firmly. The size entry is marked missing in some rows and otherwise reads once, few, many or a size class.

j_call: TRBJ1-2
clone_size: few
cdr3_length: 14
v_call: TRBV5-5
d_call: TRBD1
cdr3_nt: TGTGCCAGCAGCGATATTGGACAGGCCTATGGCTACACCTTC
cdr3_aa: CASSDIGQAYGYTF

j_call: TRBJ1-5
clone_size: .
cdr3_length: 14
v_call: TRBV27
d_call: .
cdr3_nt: TGTGCCAGCAGCGGGATCTATAGCAATCAGCCCCAGCATTTT
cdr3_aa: CASSGIYSNQPQHF

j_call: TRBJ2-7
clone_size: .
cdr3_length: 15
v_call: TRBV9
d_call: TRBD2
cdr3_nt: TGTGCCAGCAGCGCCCTAGCGGGAGGTGTATACGAGCAGTACTTC
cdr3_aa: CASSALAGGVYEQYF

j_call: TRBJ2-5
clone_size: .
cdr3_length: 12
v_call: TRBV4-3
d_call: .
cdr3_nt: TGCGCCAGCAGCCCCCCTAGCGAGACCCAGTACTTC
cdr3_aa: CASSPPSETQYF

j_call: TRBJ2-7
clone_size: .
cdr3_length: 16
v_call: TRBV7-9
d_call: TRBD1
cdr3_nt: TGTGCCAGCAGCTCCCGGGACAGGGGTTTCACCTACGAGCAGTACTTC
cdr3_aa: CASSSRDRGFTYEQYF

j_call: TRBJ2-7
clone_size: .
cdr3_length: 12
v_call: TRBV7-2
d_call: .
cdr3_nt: TGTGCCAGCAGCTTAAGCTTCTACGAGCAGTACTTC
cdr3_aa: CASSLSFYEQYF

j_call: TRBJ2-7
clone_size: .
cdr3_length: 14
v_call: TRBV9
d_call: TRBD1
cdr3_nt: TGTGCCAGCAGCACCGGGACAGAAGCCTACGAGCAGTACTTC
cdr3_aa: CASSTGTEAYEQYF

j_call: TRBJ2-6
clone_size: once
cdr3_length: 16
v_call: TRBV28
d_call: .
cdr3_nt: TGTGCCAGCAGTATACAGGGAGGGTCTGGGGCCAACGTCCTGACTTTC
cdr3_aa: CASSIQGGSGANVLTF

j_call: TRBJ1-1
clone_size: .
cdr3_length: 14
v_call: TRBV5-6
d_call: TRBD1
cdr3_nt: TGTGCCAGCAGTTTGGCAGGGGGCAGCGCTGAAGCTTTCTTT
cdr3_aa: CASSLAGGSAEAFF

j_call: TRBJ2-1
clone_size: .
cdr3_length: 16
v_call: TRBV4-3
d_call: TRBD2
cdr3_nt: TGCGCCAGCAGCCAGGGACTAGCGGGGGATTACAATGAGCAGTTCTTC
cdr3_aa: CASSQGLAGDYNEQFF

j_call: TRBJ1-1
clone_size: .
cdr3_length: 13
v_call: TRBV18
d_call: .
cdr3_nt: TGTGCCAGCTCACCTTATTCGGGAGATGAAGCTTTCTTT
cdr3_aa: CASSPYSGDEAFF